The 23 T cell receptor beta chains presented below share a single source sample, sequenced in a study of control samples from healthy donors and cancer patients. Sequencing was performed with immunoSEQ multiplex PCR; in TCRdb, only in-frame clones are kept and a portion is missing. This repertoire shows 170,000 or so clones, over 85% found once; its top ten account for about 8.5%. Sequenced material: blood. The receptors were gathered from a woman aged 35 to 49 in good health.

The chain links TRBV6-5 to TRBJ1-2, with unresolved D. This CDR3 spans 13 amino acids. V lost 4 bases and J lost 8, with 14 bases in between. Germline V CDR1 and CDR2: MNHEY, SVGAGI. The CDR3 region has the DNA TGTGCCAGCAGTTCACCAAGGACGGAGGGCTACACCTTC. Amino acid sequence: CASSSPRTEGYTF.

The gene calls are TRBV6-1 and TRBJ2-2; D unclear. The germline gives CDR1 MNHNS, CDR2 SASEGT. The CDR3 consists of 14 residues. The V end was cut by 3 bases, the J end by 0 bases, with 5 bases between. Here the CDR3 reads CASSDVPNTGELFF. The DNA for the CDR3 is TGTGCCAGCAGTGATGTCCCGAACACCGGGGAGCTGTTTTTT.

J is TRBJ2-1 and V is TRBV19; 8 nucleotides agree with TRBD1. V gave up 8 bases and J gave up 6 bases; unmatched junction bases: 9. Germline values: CDR1 LNHDA, CDR2 SQIVND (reference sequence). CDR3 length: 14 residues. The CDR3 loop reads CASSGTGGGNEQFF. The DNA of the CDR3 is TGTGCCAGTTCCGGGACAGGTGGGGGCAATGAGCAGTTCTTC.

V and J are TRBV21-1 and TRBJ2-7; the tabulated D call, TRBD1, remains unverified against the DNA. TRBV21-1 is a listed pseudogene. The CDR3 is 17 residues long. CDR3 in DNA: TGTGCCAGCAGCAGCCCTGGGGCTAGCCCAGGGGTCTACGAGCAGTACTTC. It codes for CASSSPGASPGVYEQYF.

This chain uses TRBV6-5 with TRBJ2-1, with 7 nucleotides matching TRBD1. This CDR3 spans 15 amino acids. Trimming took 3 bases from V and 4 from J; bases not matched to a gene: 6. CDR1 is MNHEY, CDR2 SVGAGI, per germline. CDR3 sequence (DNA): TGTGCCAGCAGTTATGTAGGGGGCGAATACAATGAGCAGTTCTTC. Translated, it gives CASSYVGGEYNEQFF.

This sequence joins TRBV7-2 and TRBJ1-1; 7 bases map to TRBD1. In germline, CDR1 is SGHTA, CDR2 FQGNSA. With V trimmed by 4 bases and J by 6 bases, 8 bases remained unmatched. The CDR3 length is 14 residues. The CDR3 DNA follows: TGTGCCAGCAGCTCGACAGGGAGTGGCTCTGAAGCTTTCTTT. The encoded protein is CASSSTGSGSEAFF.

This clone was recorded only once. This chain links TRBV4-3 with TRBJ2-1, with 10 bases matching TRBD2. The CDR3 loop spans 13 amino acids. Germline CDR1 LGHNA, CDR2 YSLEER. Trimming cost V 1 base and J 12 bases; bases outside gene matches: 3. This CDR3 is CASSQVEREGQFF. CDR3 in DNA: TGCGCCAGCAGCCAAGTGGAGCGGGAGGGGCAGTTCTTC.

This rearrangement joins TRBV7-4 to TRBJ1-6, with a tentative D call TRBD1 (6 bases). The CDR3 loop spans 16 amino acids. Germline-derived CDR1 and CDR2 are SGHVT and SQSDAQ. V shed 5 bases and J shed 10 bases, with 21 bases lying between them. The CDR3 DNA reads TGTGCCAGCAGCACTTCGCGGGGGGGCGGGCGATCACCCCTCCACTTT. Its protein product is CASSTSRGGGRSPLHF. Full variable domain (missing parts from reference TRBV7-4 and TRBJ1-6): GAGVSQSPRYKVAKRGRDVALRCDSISGHVTLYWYRQTLGQGSEVLTYSQSDAQRDKSGRPSGRFSAERPERSVSTLKIQRTEQGDSAVYLCASSTSRGGGRSPLHFGNGTRLTVT.

The J gene is TRBJ2-7, the V gene TRBV9; maybe TRBD2 (6 bases). Trimming shortened V by 7 bases and J by 6 bases, and 14 bases separated the two germline ends. CDR1 and CDR2 (germline): SGDLS, YYNGEE. The CDR3 sequence is 12 residues long. The CDR3 DNA sequence: TGTGCCAGCTCGGGAGTTGCCGGCGAGCAGTACTTC. Translation: CASSGVAGEQYF.

V is TRBV2 and J is TRBJ2-2, with 16 bases that match TRBD2. This CDR3 is built from 18 residues. Germline trimming cut 6 bases from V and 4 bases from J; bases unmatched to any gene: 8. Germline-derived CDR1 and CDR2 are SNHLY and FYNNEI. CDR3 amino acids: CASRRGTSGRGATGELFF. The CDR3 nucleotides are TGTGCCAGCAGGAGGGGGACTAGCGGGAGGGGGGCCACCGGGGAGCTGTTTTTT.

For this clone: A read error may account for a junction end that differs from germline. The chain is built from TRBV24-1 and TRBJ1-1, with no clear D. CDR1 and CDR2 (germline): KGHDR, SFDVKD. The CDR3 runs 13 residues. The CDR3 sequence is CTTSNARNTEAFF. The DNA for the CDR3 is TGTACCACCAGTAATGCCCGGAACACTGAAGCTTTCTTT.

The chain joins TRBV10-3 to TRBJ1-3; D not resolved. CDR1 and CDR2 from the germline V gene are ENHRY and SYGVKD. V was trimmed by 3 bases and J by 0 bases, leaving 6 bases between them. The CDR3 length is 14 residues. CDR3 residues: CAISEPSSGNTIYF. CDR3 DNA sequence: TGTGCCATCAGTGAACCGAGCTCTGGAAACACCATATATTTT.

This chain connects TRBV3-1 (or the pseudogene TRBV3-2) to TRBJ2-7; tentative D call: TRBD1 (5 bases). The CDR3 has 15 amino acids. Germline assignment: CDR1 LGHDT and CDR2 YNNKEL (reference sequence). Deletions cut 4 bases from V and 5 bases from J, with 18 bases between. This chain's CDR3 is CASSLPGQGFNEQYF. The CDR3 region has the DNA TGTGCCAGCAGCCTACCCGGGCAGGGCTTCAACGAGCAGTACTTC.

This clone occurred once. The rearrangement uses TRBV6-5 and TRBJ1-2; perhaps TRBD1 as D (6 bases). This CDR3 is built from 15 residues. Trimming took off 0 bases at V and 6 bases at J, with 14 bases between the two ends. Germline V gene lookup returns CDR1 MNHEY and CDR2 SVGAGI. The CDR3 here is CASSYSTGQIDGYTF. In nucleotides, the CDR3 is TGTGCCAGCAGTTACTCGACCGGACAGATCGATGGCTACACCTTC.

Only a few counts were recorded for this clone. The genes are TRBV19 and TRBJ1-3; D is undetermined. Per germline, CDR1 LNHDA and CDR2 SQIVND (reference sequence). This CDR3 has 14 residues. V lost 1 base and J 3 bases, leaving 7 bases between the germline ends. This CDR3 reads CASSIGRIGNTIYF. Written as DNA, the CDR3 is TGTGCCAGTAGTATAGGCAGGATTGGAAACACCATATATTTT.

The chain has TRBV19 and TRBJ1-2; 7 bases are a match to TRBD1. Trimming took 9 bases from V and 6 from J; bases not matched to a gene: 16. The CDR3 runs to 15 residues. CDR1 and CDR2 from the germline V gene are LNHDA and SQIVND (reference sequence). The CDR3 nucleotides read TGTGCCAGCCGGACAGGTCTATTAGTGAAGAATGGCTACACCTTC. This translates into CASRTGLLVKNGYTF. Supplemented by reference TRBV19 and TRBJ1-2, the full variable domain reads DGGITQSPKYLFRKEGQNVTLSCEQNLNHDAMYWYRQDPGQGLRLIYYSQIVNDFQKGDIAEGYSVSREKKESFPLTVTSAQKNPTAFYLCASRTGLLVKNGYTFGSGTRLTVV.

The J gene is TRBJ2-1, the V gene TRBV25-1; a weak D match, TRBD1 (5 bases). Trimming took 2 bases from V and 2 from J, leaving 13 bases between them. Germline V gives CDR1 MGHDK, CDR2 SYGVNS. CDR3 size: 16 residues. CDR3 bases: TGTGCCAGCAGTGAAATTGGGGCCCGGGCCTACAATGAGCAGTTCTTC. Protein sequence: CASSEIGARAYNEQFF.

The CDR3 sequence is CASSVGDFSVWNTIYF. The DNA of the CDR3 is TGTGCCAGCAGCGTCGGGGACTTCTCTGTCTGGAACACCATATATTTT. The J gene is TRBJ1-3, the V gene TRBV5-4, with D possibly TRBD1 on 5 matching bases. V lost 4 bases, J lost 7 bases, and 21 bases lay in between. In germline, CDR1 is SGHNT, CDR2 YYREEE (reference sequence). The CDR3 consists of 16 residues.

The chain combines TRBV7-8 with TRBJ1-5; 11 nucleotides agree with TRBD1. Germline-derived CDR1 and CDR2 are SGHVS and FQNEAQ. The CDR3 runs 19 residues. V trimming: 1 base; J trimming: 2 bases; junction bases outside the gene matches: 10. DNA for the CDR3: TGTGCCAGCAGCTTAGTCCCCGGGACAGGGGGAATGGGCAATCAGCCCCAGCATTTT. This gives the protein CASSLVPGTGGMGNQPQHF.

The CDR3 bases are TGTGCCAGCAGCTTAGACTCGGGTCCCAGGGAGCTGTTTTTT. It yields the protein CASSLDSGPRELFF. The V gene is TRBV7-2, the J gene TRBJ2-2; D is unresolved. Trimming left V 1 base short and J 9 bases short, with 12 bases between. This CDR3 has 14 residues. Germline V gene lookup returns CDR1 SGHTA and CDR2 FQGNSA.

The V and J genes are TRBV18 and TRBJ1-4; D ambiguous. Trimming shortened V by 3 bases and J by 2 bases, and 4 bases separated the two germline ends. The CDR3 is made up of 13 amino acids. In germline, CDR1 is KGHSH, CDR2 LQKENI. The CDR3 nucleotides read TGTGCCAGCTCACCGAGGACTAATGAAAAACTGTTTTTT. This gives the protein CASSPRTNEKLFF.

The chain uses TRBV2 and TRBJ1-5, with D maybe TRBD1 (6 bases). CDR3 size: 15 residues. The germline CDR1 and CDR2 sequences are SNHLY and FYNNEI. Trimming stripped 6 bases from V and 6 bases from J, with 18 bases between. For the CDR3, the DNA is TGTGCCAGCAGATACAGGGAGGGAGGAGGTCAGCCCCAGCATTTT. It codes for CASRYREGGGQPQHF.

The J gene is TRBJ2-2, the V gene TRBV5-1; TRBD2 is a possible D gene (5 bases). CDR3 size: 17 residues. Trimming took off 0 bases at V and 1 base at J, with 13 bases between the two ends. CDR1 and CDR2 from the germline V gene are SGHRS and YFSETQ. This chain's CDR3 is CASSLALSAGNTGELFF. As DNA, the CDR3 is TGCGCCAGCAGCTTGGCACTAAGTGCGGGGAACACCGGGGAGCTGTTTTTT. Full variable domain (rest looked up from reference TRBV5-1 and TRBJ2-2): KAGVTQTPRYLIKTRGQQVTLSCSPISGHRSVSWYQQTPGQGLQFLFEYFSETQRNKGNFPGRFSGRQFSNSRSEMNVSTLELGDSALYLCASSLALSAGNTGELFFGEGSRLTVL.